This T cell receptor (beta chain) was sequenced in a study of T cells after yellow fever vaccination. Study-wide results and caveats: A weaker secondary response peaked on day 5, the primary on day 15.

Researchers made TCR cDNA using 5'RACE template switching, and this step added a universal primer site and UMIs. TCRdb used MiXCR to reprocess the 5' RACE reads, holding one entry per CDR3 protein. The data contain 200,000 to 300,000 distinct CDR3 sequences, under 15% of them singletons. This clonotype has more than one count but fewer than ten. The antigen is not known. The CDR3 runs 15 residues. From germline, CDR1 is SGHTA and CDR2 FQGNSA. V was pared by 2 bases and J by 3 bases, with 4 bases of the junction left unmatched. This sequence joins TRBV7-2 and TRBJ2-1, with 7 bases that match TRBD2. The receptor was isolated from a man aged 25-45 years who received the YFV17D yellow fever vaccine. Sample: CD4+ T cells sorted from PBMCs, taken 45 days after the yellow fever booster vaccination. The DNA for the CDR3 is TGTGCCAGCAGCTTACGGCGGGAGCACTACAATGAGCAGTTCTTC. Encoded protein: CASSLRREHYNEQFF. Full variable domain (remainder filled in from reference TRBV7-2 and TRBJ2-1): GAGVSQSPSNKVTEKGKDVELRCDPISGHTALYWYRQSLGQGLEFLIYFQGNSAPDKSGLPSDRFSAERTGGSVSTLTIQRTQQEDSAVYLCASSLRREHYNEQFFGPGTRLTVL.